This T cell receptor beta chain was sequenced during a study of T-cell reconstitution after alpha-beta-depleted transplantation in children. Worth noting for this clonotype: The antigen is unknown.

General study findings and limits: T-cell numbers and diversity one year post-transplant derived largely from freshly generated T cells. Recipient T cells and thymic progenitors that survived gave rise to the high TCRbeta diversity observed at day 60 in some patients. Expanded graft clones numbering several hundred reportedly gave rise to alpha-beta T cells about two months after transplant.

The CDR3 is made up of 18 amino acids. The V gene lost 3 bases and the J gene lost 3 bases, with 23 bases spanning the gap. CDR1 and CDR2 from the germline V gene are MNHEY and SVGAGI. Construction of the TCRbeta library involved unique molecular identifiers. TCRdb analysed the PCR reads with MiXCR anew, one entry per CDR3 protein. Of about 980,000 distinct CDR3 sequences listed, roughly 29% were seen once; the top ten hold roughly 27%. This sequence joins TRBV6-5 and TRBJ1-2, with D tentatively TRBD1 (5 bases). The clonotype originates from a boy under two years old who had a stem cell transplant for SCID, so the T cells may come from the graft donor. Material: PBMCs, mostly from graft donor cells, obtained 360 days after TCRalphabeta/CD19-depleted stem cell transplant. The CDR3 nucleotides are TGTGCCAGCAGTTATTGGGTGGCGTCGGCAGGGAGGTACTATGGCTACACCTTC. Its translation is CASSYWVASAGRYYGYTF.